The sequence of this T cell receptor (beta chain) was determined in a study of blood T cell repertoires in COVID-19. Study-level background: The study drew acute and convalescent COVID-19 samples from the United States, Italy and Spain. In each case, the material was cDNA or gDNA derived from T cells, B-cell-depleted T cells, or PBMCs.

With V trimmed by 5 bases and J by 3 bases, 6 bases remained unmatched. Germline V lookup: CDR1 SGHRS, CDR2 YFSETQ. This CDR3 has 14 amino acids. Study processing details: Reference gene primers were amplified, and this amplification served to estimate nucleated cell counts. Libraries were prepared by immunoSEQ multiplex PCR; TCRdb keeps only in-frame clonotypes and omits some of them. From that table come the V and J calls and clone size; the DNA was used to work out D and trimming. The sample has about 340,000 clones, roughly 89% seen once; the top ten hold less than 3.5%. The chain combines TRBV5-1 with TRBJ1-1; TRBD1 aligns across 8 bases. The sequenced sample consisted of peripheral blood. This receptor was taken from a woman aged 18-29 years who had recovered from COVID-19. CDR3 in amino acids: CASSFGQGDTEAFF. DNA of the CDR3: TGCGCCAGCAGTTTCGGACAGGGCGACACTGAAGCTTTCTTT. Drawing the rest from reference TRBV5-1 and TRBJ1-1, the complete variable domain is KAGVTQTPRYLIKTRGQQVTLSCSPISGHRSVSWYQQTPGQGLQFLFEYFSETQRNKGNFPGRFSGRQFSNSRSEMNVSTLELGDSALYLCASSFGQGDTEAFFGQGTRLTVV.